These 22 T cell receptor beta chains originate from one sample sequenced in a study of blood T cells in healthy people across ages. A second PCR of 7 to 11 cycles used a sample-barcoded 5' primer and a J-beta primer mix. From the 5' RACE reads, TCRdb called clonotypes with MiXCR, one entry per CDR3 protein. Of around 710,000 distinct CDR3 sequences listed, 40% to 45% are singletons. Sequencing used blood. The source is a woman in her sixties in good health.

The CDR3 loop is CASSTLAGGPRNEQFF. Here the CDR3 DNA reads TGTGCCAGCAGCACTTTAGCGGGAGGGCCGAGAAACGAGCAGTTCTTC. V and J are TRBV9 and TRBJ2-1, with 11 bases aligning to TRBD2. In germline, CDR1 is SGDLS, CDR2 YYNGEE. V was clipped by 4 bases and J by 10 bases; unmatched bases: 13. The CDR3 has 16 residues.

The chain couples TRBV4-2 to TRBJ2-7, with D unresolved. The CDR3 runs 13 residues. Trimming took 1 base from V and 2 from J, leaving 6 bases between them. The germline V gene has CDR1 LGHNA and CDR2 YNFKEQ. This chain's CDR3 is CASSQAQAYEQYF. The CDR3 DNA reads TGTGCCAGCAGCCAAGCCCAGGCCTACGAGCAGTACTTC.

A few counts support this clonotype. This chain links TRBV5-1 with TRBJ2-3; the D is unclear. V dropped 0 bases and J dropped 0 bases, with 5 bases sitting between them. This CDR3 has 14 amino acids. CDR1 SGHRS and CDR2 YFSETQ come from the germline V gene. CDR3 in amino acids: CASSLVESTDTQYF. The CDR3 DNA is TGCGCCAGCAGCTTGGTAGAGAGCACAGATACGCAGTATTTT.

In its sample, this clonotype was seen a few times. This chain connects TRBV10-3 to TRBJ2-7; 8 nucleotides match TRBD1. The V and J ends lost 6 bases and 4 bases, in that order; junction bases with no gene match: 8. Germline V lookup: CDR1 ENHRY, CDR2 SYGVKD. The CDR3 loop spans 14 amino acids. The DNA for the CDR3 is TGTGCCATCAGAATGGACAGGGCGAGGTACGAGCAGTACTTC. Protein product: CAIRMDRARYEQYF.

This clonotype came up once. This chain uses TRBV6-1 with TRBJ2-7; 8 nucleotides align to TRBD1. CDR1 and CDR2 from the germline V gene are MNHNS and SASEGT. The V gene end was trimmed by 4 bases and the J gene end by 1 base; junction bases not matched to a gene: 9. The CDR3 runs 16 residues. CDR3 coding DNA: TGTGCCAGCAGTGGGTGGCTGAGACAGGGGTCCTACGAGCAGTACTTC. It codes for CASSGWLRQGSYEQYF.

This chain links TRBV20-1 with TRBJ1-5; D not certain. The germline V and J ends were trimmed by 7 bases and 2 bases, with 9 bases remaining between them. This CDR3 contains 12 residues. CDR1 DFQATT and CDR2 SNEGSKA come from the germline V gene (reference sequence). The CDR3 coding sequence is TGCAGTGGGGCTTTAGGCAATCAGCCCCAGCATTTT. Encoded protein: CSGALGNQPQHF.

The chain is built from TRBV28 and TRBJ2-5, with unresolved D. The CDR3 consists of 14 residues. The germline gives CDR1 MDHEN, CDR2 SYDVKM. Deletions cut 7 bases from V and 6 bases from J, with 18 bases between. The CDR3 spells CASKPPGSRQTQYF. The CDR3, as DNA: TGTGCCAGCAAACCCCCAGGCTCGAGGCAGACCCAGTACTTC.

J is TRBJ2-1 and V is TRBV10-3; D assignment may be TRBD1 or TRBD2 (5 bases each). V was cut by 6 bases and J by 5 bases, with 17 bases left in between. CDR1 and CDR2 from the germline V gene are ENHRY and SYGVKD. The CDR3 is 15 residues long. CDR3 DNA: TGTGCCATCAGACCGTCGATGGGACCACACAATGAGCAGTTCTTC. It specifies CAIRPSMGPHNEQFF.

This clonotype was recorded a few times. This chain connects TRBV28 to TRBJ2-7; 9 bases fit TRBD1. Germline V CDR1 and CDR2: MDHEN, SYDVKM. The CDR3 sequence is 14 residues long. Germline trimming cut 6 bases from V and 6 bases from J; bases unmatched to any gene: 9. For the CDR3, the DNA is TGTGCCAGCAGAGTTCCGGGACAGGGATTCGAGCAGTACTTC. It specifies CASRVPGQGFEQYF.

The chain combines TRBV20-1 with TRBJ1-1, with TRBD1 matching over 8 bases. With V trimmed by 1 base and J by 3 bases, 7 bases remained unmatched. The CDR3 sequence is 15 residues long. Germline CDR1 is DFQATT and CDR2 is SNEGSKA (reference sequence). The CDR3 DNA is TGCAGTGCTAGAGGCGACAGGGGTCGGGACACTGAAGCTTTCTTT. Protein: CSARGDRGRDTEAFF.

This clonotype was detected a few times. The V and J genes are TRBV4-3 and TRBJ1-5; D unclear. Germline loops: CDR1 LGHNA, CDR2 YSLEER. The CDR3 spans 13 residues. V dropped 0 bases and J dropped 4 bases, with 4 bases sitting between them. The DNA for the CDR3 is TGCGCCAGCAGCCAAGAGCAGAATCAGCCCCAGCATTTT. Its translation is CASSQEQNQPQHF.

This clonotype was counted a single time. The chain carries TRBV9 and TRBJ2-1; 7 positions agree with TRBD2. The CDR3 contains 19 residues. V dropped 3 bases and J dropped 6; count of bases not matched to a gene: 21. Germline lookup yields CDR1 SGDLS and CDR2 YYNGEE. CDR3 nucleotides: TGTGCCAGCAGCGCCACCCGGCCAGGTGGGGGGAGGGCCGTCAATGAGCAGTTCTTC. Its translation is CASSATRPGGGRAVNEQFF.

This chain uses TRBV11-2 with TRBJ2-7; possible D gene TRBD2, 5 bases. The end of the DNA is better explained by TRBJ2-5, so the J call may be wrong. This CDR3 is built from 14 residues. Per germline, CDR1 SGHAT and CDR2 FQNNGV. The CDR3 region is CASSLDRAGETQYF. In DNA, the CDR3 is TGTGCCAGCAGCTTAGATCGTGCGGGAGAGACCCAGTACTTC.

CDR3 DNA: TGTGCCAGCAGCCCTACTAGCGGGAGGGTCTACGAGCAGTACTTC. Protein sequence: CASSPTSGRVYEQYF. The V and J genes are TRBV7-2 and TRBJ2-7; 13 bases are shared with TRBD2. The CDR3 runs to 15 residues. Germline CDR1 is SGHTA and CDR2 is FQGNSA. V was clipped by 5 bases and J by 3 bases; unmatched bases: 4.

The V gene is TRBV7-9, the J gene TRBJ2-3, with 11 nucleotides matching TRBD2. The CDR3 covers 16 residues. The germline gives CDR1 SEHNR, CDR2 FQNEAQ (reference sequence). With 5 bases clipped from V and 0 bases from J, the junction kept 4 bases outside the gene matches. The CDR3, as DNA: TGTGCCAGCAGCGGACGACTAGCGGGAAGCACAGATACGCAGTATTTT. Amino acid sequence: CASSGRLAGSTDTQYF.

This clonotype was observed a handful of times. V is TRBV20-1 and J is TRBJ1-2, with a tentative D call TRBD1 (6 bases). V lost 8 bases, J lost 3 bases, and 13 bases lay in between. Per the germline V gene, CDR1 is DFQATT and CDR2 is SNEGSKA (reference sequence). There are 12 residues in the CDR3. CDR3 amino acids: CSTGHRDYGYTF. CDR3 nucleotide sequence: TGCAGTACAGGACACAGGGACTATGGCTACACCTTC.

This clonotype was seen only once. This chain uses TRBV20-1 with TRBJ1-6; D gene ambiguous. V was shortened by 1 base and J by 2 bases, with 0 bases between the two germline ends. Looked up from germline, CDR1 is DFQATT and CDR2 is SNEGSKA (reference sequence). The CDR3 is 12 residues long. The CDR3 DNA follows: TGCAGTGCTAGAGCCTATAATTCACCCCTCCACTTT. Encoded protein: CSARAYNSPLHF.

This chain uses TRBV4-2 with TRBJ2-4; tentatively, D is TRBD2 (7 bases). The J call may be in error: the DNA end matches TRBJ2-7 better. This CDR3 contains 18 residues. Germline CDR1 is LGHNA and CDR2 is YNFKEQ. The CDR3 sequence: CASSQDSRLGGAPYEQYF. The CDR3 region has the DNA TGTGCCAGCAGCCAAGATTCTCGGTTGGGGGGGGCCCCCTACGAGCAGTACTTC.

There are a few counts of this clonotype. The gene calls are TRBV11-2 and TRBJ2-4; 9 bases map to TRBD2. Germline CDR1 reads SGHAT; CDR2 reads FQNNGV. This CDR3 region has 20 residues. Trimming cost V 3 bases and J 0 bases; bases outside gene matches: 15. The CDR3 here is CASSFERGVVKTLAKNIQYF. CDR3 DNA: TGTGCCAGCAGCTTCGAGCGGGGGGTCGTCAAGACACTAGCCAAAAACATTCAGTACTTC.

This clonotype has just a few counts. The rearrangement joins TRBV6-6 to TRBJ1-1; D gene ambiguous. V was clipped by 4 bases and J by 1 base, with 10 bases between them. CDR3 size: 14 residues. Germline V CDR1 and CDR2: MNHNY, SVGAGI (reference sequence). CDR3 coding DNA: TGTGCCAGCAGTTCACGTACGACGAACACTGAAGCTTTCTTT. It codes for CASSSRTTNTEAFF.

The chain combines TRBV3-1 with TRBJ2-3; D unresolved. Germline V gene data show CDR1 as LGHDT and CDR2 as YNNKEL (reference sequence). The CDR3 has 14 amino acids. With 4 bases removed from V and 5 bases from J, the gap between germline ends came to 13 bases. The CDR3 coding sequence is TGTGCCAGCAGCCCTCGGTCTTTCGGAGATACGCAGTATTTT. This codes for CASSPRSFGDTQYF.

The V gene is TRBV2, the J gene TRBJ2-3; 11 nucleotides align to TRBD2. V was clipped by 5 bases and J by 10 bases; unmatched bases: 11. The CDR3 runs 15 residues. In germline, CDR1 is SNHLY, CDR2 FYNNEI. CDR3: CASSLAGGPGVPQYF. CDR3 in DNA: TGTGCCAGCAGTTTAGCGGGAGGGCCTGGGGTACCGCAGTATTTT.